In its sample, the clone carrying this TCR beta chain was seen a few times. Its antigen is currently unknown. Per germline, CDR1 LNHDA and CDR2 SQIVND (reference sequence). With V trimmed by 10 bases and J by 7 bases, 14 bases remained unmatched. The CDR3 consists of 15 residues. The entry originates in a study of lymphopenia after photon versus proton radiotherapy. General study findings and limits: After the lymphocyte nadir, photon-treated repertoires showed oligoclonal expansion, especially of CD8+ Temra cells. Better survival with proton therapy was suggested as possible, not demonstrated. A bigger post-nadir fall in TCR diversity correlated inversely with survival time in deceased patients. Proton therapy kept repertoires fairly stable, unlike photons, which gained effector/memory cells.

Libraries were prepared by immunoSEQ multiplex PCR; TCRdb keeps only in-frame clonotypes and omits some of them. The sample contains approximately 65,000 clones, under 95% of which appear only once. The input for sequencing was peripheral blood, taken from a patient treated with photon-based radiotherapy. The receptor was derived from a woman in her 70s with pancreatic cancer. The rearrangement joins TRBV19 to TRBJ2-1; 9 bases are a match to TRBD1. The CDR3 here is CATVSRTGAGNEQFF. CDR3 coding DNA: TGTGCCACCGTCTCCAGGACAGGGGCTGGTAATGAGCAGTTCTTC.